This T cell receptor (beta chain) originates from a study of cytomegalovirus exposure and HLA in healthy donors. CDR3 length: 14 amino acids. Trimming removed 1 base from V and 9 bases from J; junction bases left unmatched: 8. Looked up from germline, CDR1 is MNHNS and CDR2 is SASEGT. Amplification used 60 Vbeta primers and 13 Jbeta primers. The repertoire was sequenced with immunoSEQ multiplex PCR; TCRdb's copy has only in-frame clones and lacks some. The sample carries about 68,000 clones, roughly 77% recorded once. The V gene is TRBV6-1, the J gene TRBJ2-5, with 7 nucleotides matching TRBD2. Material: PBMCs. The clonotype was recovered from a human donor in good health. The CDR3 loop is CASSEDRTAGAQYF. The CDR3 DNA sequence: TGTGCCAGCAGTGAAGATAGGACCGCGGGGGCCCAGTACTTC.